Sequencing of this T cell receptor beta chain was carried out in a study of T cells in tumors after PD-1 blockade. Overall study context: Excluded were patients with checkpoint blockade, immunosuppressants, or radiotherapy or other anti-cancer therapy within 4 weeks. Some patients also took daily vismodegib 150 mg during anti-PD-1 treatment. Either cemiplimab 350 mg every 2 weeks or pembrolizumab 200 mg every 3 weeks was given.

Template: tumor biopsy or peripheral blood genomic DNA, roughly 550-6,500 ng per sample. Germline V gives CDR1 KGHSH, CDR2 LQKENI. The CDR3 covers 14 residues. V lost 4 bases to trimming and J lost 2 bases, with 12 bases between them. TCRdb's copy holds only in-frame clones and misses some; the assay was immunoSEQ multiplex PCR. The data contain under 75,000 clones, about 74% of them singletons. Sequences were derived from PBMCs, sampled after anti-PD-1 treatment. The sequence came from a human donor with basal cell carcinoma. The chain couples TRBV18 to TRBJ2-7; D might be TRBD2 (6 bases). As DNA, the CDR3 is TGTGCCAGCTCACTTGGGACTGCTACCTACGAGCAGTACTTC. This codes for CASSLGTATYEQYF.